Presented here are 32 T cell receptor beta chains from one specimen sequenced in a study of T cells after posttransplantation cyclophosphamide. Some clones are missing from TCRdb's copy, which holds only in-frame ones; the method was immunoSEQ multiplex PCR. This repertoire holds 10,000 to 15,000 clones, and none appear only once. Material: PBMCs. Every receptor here comes from a woman in her thirties or forties in good health, CMV-negative, and a related stem cell transplant donor.

The table lists this clone with many counts. V gene TRBV10-3 combines with J gene TRBJ1-4; 7 bases are shared with TRBD1. The V segment lost 7 bases and the J segment 0 bases; nucleotides outside the gene matches: 14. This CDR3 comprises 18 residues. Looked up from germline, CDR1 is ENHRY and CDR2 is SYGVKD. The DNA for the CDR3 is TGTGCCATCATGACGGACAGGTCTCCCTCTTCAACTAATGAAAAACTGTTTTTT. Encoded protein: CAIMTDRSPSSTNEKLFF.

At least ten counts were recorded for this clone. The rearrangement uses TRBV5-1 and TRBJ2-3; 8 nucleotides match TRBD2. CDR1 SGHRS and CDR2 YFSETQ come from the germline V gene. Germline trimming cut 0 bases from V and 4 bases from J; bases unmatched to any gene: 7. The CDR3 totals 16 residues. The CDR3 region is CASSLAGGGLSDTQYF. The CDR3 DNA reads as TGCGCCAGCAGCTTGGCCGGGGGGGGCCTGTCAGATACGCAGTATTTT.

This clone was counted many times. The rearrangement uses TRBV27 and TRBJ2-7; perhaps TRBD1 as D (5 bases). V was trimmed by 3 bases and J by 4 bases, leaving 13 bases between them. The CDR3 loop spans 14 amino acids. CDR1 and CDR2 from the germline V gene are MNHEY and SMNVEV (reference sequence). DNA of the CDR3: TGTGCCAGCAGTTTCAGGCAGGGAAATTACGAGCAGTACTTC. This translates into CASSFRQGNYEQYF.

This clone was counted ten times or more. The chain recombines TRBV15 with TRBJ1-2, with TRBD1 as a possible D gene (6 bases). CDR3 length: 15 residues. In germline, CDR1 is LNHNV, CDR2 YYDKDF (reference sequence). The V and J ends lost 1 base and 1 base respectively, with 10 bases between them. For the CDR3, the DNA is TGTGCCACCAGCAGAGGGAACAGGGTTAACTATGGCTACACCTTC. This encodes CATSRGNRVNYGYTF.

This clone was seen many times. The chain links TRBV2 to TRBJ2-1, with 8 bases fitting TRBD2. Germline trimming cut 5 bases from V and 6 bases from J; bases unmatched to any gene: 12. This CDR3 comprises 16 residues. Germline lookup yields CDR1 SNHLY and CDR2 FYNNEI. The CDR3 sequence is CASSRQYGGAGNEQFF. In DNA, the CDR3 is TGTGCCAGCAGTCGCCAATACGGGGGGGCAGGCAATGAGCAGTTCTTC.

In this sample, this clone turned up many times. The sample holds other DNA sequences that translate to the same CDR3. The V and J genes are TRBV28 and TRBJ2-6; a possible D gene is TRBD1 (5 bases). CDR1 is MDHEN and CDR2 is SYDVKM in the germline V gene. With 6 bases removed from V and 2 bases from J, the gap between germline ends came to 17 bases. The CDR3 is made up of 17 amino acids. Written as DNA, the CDR3 is TGTGCCAGCAGGACAGAGTTTGGGGCGCCTGGGGCCAACGTCCTGACTTTC. Encoded protein: CASRTEFGAPGANVLTF.

This clone was counted at least ten times. The CDR3 coding sequence is TGTGCCAGCAGCTTCAGGCAGGAGAACTATGGCTACACCTTC. Translating gives CASSFRQENYGYTF. V and J are TRBV7-9 and TRBJ1-2; D gene ambiguous. Germline lookup yields CDR1 SEHNR and CDR2 FQNEAQ (reference sequence). Trimming shortened V by 3 bases and J by 2 bases, and 10 bases separated the two germline ends. This CDR3 has 14 amino acids.

This clone showed up many times. The chain joins TRBV5-1 to TRBJ2-7; perhaps TRBD1 as D (6 bases). The CDR3 loop spans 15 amino acids. Germline assignment: CDR1 SGHRS and CDR2 YFSETQ. V was clipped by 4 bases and J by 2 bases, with 16 bases between them. CDR3 in DNA: TGCGCCAGCAGCCCGAGGACAGATGCCCCCTACGAGCAGTACTTC. It encodes CASSPRTDAPYEQYF.

This clone was counted at least ten times. The rearrangement joins TRBV7-3 to TRBJ1-2; 7 positions agree with TRBD1. Trimming took 4 bases from V and 8 from J; bases not matched to a gene: 7. The CDR3 is made up of 13 amino acids. Germline values: CDR1 SGHTA, CDR2 FQGTGA. CDR3 sequence (DNA): TGTGCCAGCAGCTCAACAGGGGATCAAGGCTACACCTTC. It codes for CASSSTGDQGYTF. The complete variable domain, with remaining parts taken from reference TRBV7-3 and TRBJ1-2, reads GAGVSQTPSNKVTEKGKYVELRCDPISGHTALYWYRQSLGQGPEFLIYFQGTGAADDSGLPNDRFFAVRPEGSVSTLKIQRTERGDSAVYLCASSSTGDQGYTFGSGTRLTVV.

This clone was observed many times. V is TRBV4-3 and J is TRBJ1-2, with a tentative D call TRBD1 (5 bases). Per the germline V gene, CDR1 is LGHNA and CDR2 is YSLEER. Trimming left V 4 bases short and J 11 bases short, with 14 bases between. The CDR3 contains 12 residues. Here the CDR3 DNA reads TGCGCCAGCAGCCTCCATGGGGCGGAGTACACCTTC. Translating it yields CASSLHGAEYTF.

This clone appeared many times. This rearrangement joins TRBV28 to TRBJ1-3; D gene uncertain. The V end lost 8 bases, the J end lost 0 bases, and 17 bases lay between the germline ends. The CDR3 has 16 amino acids. CDR1 is MDHEN, CDR2 SYDVKM, per germline. CDR3 in DNA: TGTGCCAGCGTATCCCCCGCCAGCGGCTCTGGAAACACCATATATTTT. Residues: CASVSPASGSGNTIYF. The full variable domain, with the rest looked up from reference TRBV28 and TRBJ1-3, is DVKVTQSSRYLVKRTGEKVFLECVQDMDHENMFWYRQDPGLGLRLIYFSYDVKMKEKGDIPEGYSVSREKKERFSLILESASTNQTSMYLCASVSPASGSGNTIYFGEGSWLTVV.

This clone was detected ten times or more. This rearrangement joins TRBV28 to TRBJ2-7; D may be TRBD1 (6 bases). Trimming shortened V by 6 bases and J by 4 bases, and 19 bases separated the two germline ends. CDR1 is MDHEN, CDR2 SYDVKM, per germline. This CDR3 spans 15 amino acids. The CDR3 is CASSLLGGSPYEQYF. The CDR3 DNA follows: TGTGCCAGCAGCCTACTAGGGGGAAGTCCTTACGAGCAGTACTTC.

This clone was seen repeatedly, ten times or more. J is TRBJ2-7 and V is TRBV6-5, with TRBD1 identical over 7 bases. This CDR3 contains 16 residues. CDR1 and CDR2 (germline): MNHEY, SVGAGI. V shed 4 bases, J shed 0 bases, and the junction held 9 bases outside the gene matches. The DNA for the CDR3 is TGTGCCAGCAGTTCCGAAGGGACAGCTCCCTCCTACGAGCAGTACTTC. Protein sequence: CASSSEGTAPSYEQYF.

At least ten counts were recorded for this clone. The V call is TRBV7-2, the J call TRBJ2-1, with 7 bases that match TRBD2. V lost 5 bases and J lost 8; bases outside the gene matches: 12. The germline V gene has CDR1 SGHTA and CDR2 FQGNSA. The CDR3 has 15 amino acids. The DNA for the CDR3 is TGTGCCAGCAGCCGAACCACGGGGGGTTTCTATGAGCAGTTCTTC. This codes for CASSRTTGGFYEQFF. Full variable domain (missing parts from reference TRBV7-2 and TRBJ2-1): GAGVSQSPSNKVTEKGKDVELRCDPISGHTALYWYRQSLGQGLEFLIYFQGNSAPDKSGLPSDRFSAERTGGSVSTLTIQRTQQEDSAVYLCASSRTTGGFYEQFFGPGTRLTVL.

This clone was observed a handful of times. The J gene is TRBJ2-3, the V gene TRBV5-1; D is uncertain. This CDR3 region has 14 residues. Trimming took off 3 bases at V and 0 bases at J, with 8 bases between the two ends. Germline assignment: CDR1 SGHRS and CDR2 YFSETQ. CDR3 residues: CASSSLISTDTQYF. The CDR3 coding sequence is TGCGCCAGCAGCTCGCTAATTAGCACAGATACGCAGTATTTT.

The table lists this clone with many counts. The CDR3 bases are TGTGCCAGCAGCCTGAGGGGCGCCACCTACGAGCAGTACTTC. It encodes CASSLRGATYEQYF. This sequence joins TRBV6-2 or TRBV6-3 and TRBJ2-7; D might be TRBD1 or TRBD2, each matching 5 bases. The CDR3 length is 14 residues. CDR1 and CDR2 from the germline V gene are MNHEY and SVGEGT. Deletions cut 6 bases from V and 2 bases from J, with 14 bases between.

This clone was found many times. The chain joins TRBV2 to TRBJ2-7; the match to TRBD1 covers 10 bases. Losses at the gene ends were 2 bases for V and 0 bases for J; bases not matched to a gene: 4. The CDR3 extends over 16 amino acids. The germline V gene encodes CDR1 SNHLY and CDR2 FYNNEI. In DNA form, the CDR3 reads TGTGCCAGCAGTGAATCTAGGACAGGGGGCTCCTACGAGCAGTACTTC. Its translation: CASSESRTGGSYEQYF.

V is TRBV24-1 and J is TRBJ2-3; possibly TRBD2 for D (5 bases). Germline lookup yields CDR1 KGHDR and CDR2 SFDVKD. With 7 bases removed from V and 2 bases from J, the gap between germline ends came to 9 bases. The CDR3 extends over 13 amino acids. The CDR3 loop reads CATRDSLTDTQYF. In nucleotides, the CDR3 is TGTGCCACCAGGGACTCCCTCACAGATACGCAGTATTTT.

The sample holds many counts of this clone. The chain couples TRBV9 to TRBJ2-2, with D tentatively TRBD2 (6 bases). Germline CDR1 and CDR2: SGDLS and YYNGEE. V was pared by 2 bases and J by 3 bases, with 11 bases between. CDR3 length equals 15 residues. Here the CDR3 DNA reads TGTGCCAGCAGCGTTGGGGGACTTGACACCGGGGAGCTGTTTTTT. Its translation is CASSVGGLDTGELFF.

At least ten counts were recorded for this clone. The CDR3 nucleotides read TGTGCCAGCAGTTTCGTGACAGGGGGAGCTTTCTTT. This translates into CASSFVTGGAFF. This chain joins TRBV6-6 and TRBJ1-1; 9 nucleotides line up with TRBD1. Germline assignment: CDR1 MNHNY and CDR2 SVGAGI (reference sequence). V lost 4 bases, J lost 10 bases, and 4 bases stayed unmatched. The length of the CDR3 is 12 residues.

This clone was found many times. The genes are TRBV4-3 and TRBJ2-1, with 8 positions matching TRBD2. This CDR3 contains 15 residues. The V gene's germline CDR1 is LGHNA and CDR2 YSLEER. J lost 7 bases, V lost 0 bases, and 5 bases had no gene match. The CDR3 sequence: CASSQDTSGSNEQFF. CDR3 in DNA: TGCGCCAGCAGCCAAGATACAAGCGGGAGTAATGAGCAGTTCTTC.

There are many counts of this clone. The V gene is TRBV5-8, the J gene TRBJ1-2; 9 bases map to TRBD1. V gave up 2 bases and J gave up 6 bases; unmatched junction bases: 8. Germline CDR1 is SGHTS and CDR2 is YDEGEE. The CDR3 spans 15 residues. The CDR3 DNA is TGTGCCAGCAGCTTATCCGGGACAGGGAGTCATGGCTACACCTTC. It yields the protein CASSLSGTGSHGYTF.

This clone showed up many times. The rearrangement joins TRBV5-4 to TRBJ1-5, with 10 positions matching TRBD1. V shed 4 bases and J 4 bases; nucleotides not matched to a gene: 5. Germline lookup yields CDR1 SGHNT and CDR2 YYREEE (reference sequence). The CDR3 totals 15 residues. Here the CDR3 reads CASSPGQGRNQPQHF. The CDR3 DNA reads as TGTGCCAGCAGCCCGGGACAGGGGAGGAATCAGCCCCAGCATTTT. Full variable domain (remainder filled in from reference TRBV5-4 and TRBJ1-5): ETGVTQSPTHLIKTRGQQVTLRCSSQSGHNTVSWYQQALGQGPQFIFQYYREEENGRGNFPPRFSGLQFPNYSSELNVNALELDDSALYLCASSPGQGRNQPQHFGDGTRLSIL.

This clone has ten or more counts. The chain joins TRBV28 to TRBJ2-1, with unresolved D. The CDR3 runs to 12 residues. V dropped 6 bases and J dropped 0 bases, with 3 bases sitting between them. CDR1 is MDHEN and CDR2 is SYDVKM in the germline V gene. For the CDR3, the DNA is TGTGCCAGCAGCTTCTCCTACAATGAGCAGTTCTTC. Encoded protein: CASSFSYNEQFF.

In this sample, this clone turned up many times. The rearrangement links TRBV7-9 to TRBJ2-2; 8 bases fit TRBD1. The germline V gene has CDR1 SEHNR and CDR2 FQNEAQ (reference sequence). The V segment lost 0 bases and the J segment 5 bases; nucleotides outside the gene matches: 2. The CDR3 length is 15 residues. For the CDR3, the DNA is TGTGCCAGCAGCTTAGCGGGACAGGTAACCGGGGAGCTGTTTTTT. It specifies CASSLAGQVTGELFF.

In its sample, this clone ranks as medium-sized (0.01 to 0.1%). The chain couples TRBV6-2 or TRBV6-3 to TRBJ2-7; TRBD2 agrees at 9 bases. Germline CDR1 is MNHEY and CDR2 is SVGEGT. This CDR3 is 16 amino acids long. The junction had 9 bases not matched to a gene; V was cut back by 6 bases and J by 0 bases. The CDR3 DNA reads as TGTGCCAGCAGGGCGCGGGAGGGAATACGCTCCTACGAGCAGTACTTC. Its protein product is CASRAREGIRSYEQYF.

This clone was seen at least ten times. The chain carries TRBV28 and TRBJ2-7, with a weak D call TRBD2 (5 bases). V shed 10 bases and J shed 12 bases, with 16 bases lying between them. CDR1 MDHEN and CDR2 SYDVKM come from the germline V gene. The CDR3 extends over 10 amino acids. The CDR3 spells CATYSVRSYF. In DNA form, the CDR3 reads TGTGCCACCTATAGCGTACGATCGTACTTC.

This clone came up many times. The V gene is TRBV11-2, the J gene TRBJ2-4, with 7 bases aligning to TRBD2. V dropped 8 bases and J dropped 6; count of bases not matched to a gene: 7. The CDR3 extends over 13 amino acids. Germline CDR1 reads SGHAT; CDR2 reads FQNNGV. CDR3 DNA: TGTGCCAGCGTTACTAGCGCCGGAAACATTCAGTACTTC. Its translation: CASVTSAGNIQYF.

In its sample, this clone was seen many times. The genes are TRBV7-8 and TRBJ2-2, with 10 bases matching TRBD2. Germline V gene sequence: CDR1 SGHVS, CDR2 FQNEAQ. This CDR3 contains 18 residues. J was trimmed by 1 base and V by 1 base; bases with no gene match: 6. Here the CDR3 DNA reads TGTGCCAGCAGCTTAGGAGCGGGAGGGCCCCTGAACACCGGGGAGCTGTTTTTT. Translating it yields CASSLGAGGPLNTGELFF.

This clone was counted at least ten times. The chain recombines TRBV11-2 with TRBJ2-1, with a tentative D call TRBD1 (5 bases). The germline gives CDR1 SGHAT, CDR2 FQNNGV. This CDR3 contains 16 residues. With 4 bases removed from V and 6 bases from J, the gap between germline ends came to 19 bases. CDR3 sequence: CASSSVKGQGGNEQFF. CDR3 DNA: TGTGCCAGCAGCTCCGTCAAGGGCCAGGGTGGCAATGAGCAGTTCTTC.

The V gene is TRBV11-2, the J gene TRBJ2-5; TRBD2 agrees at 10 bases. The CDR3 loop spans 16 amino acids. The trim removed 5 bases at V and 2 bases at J, leaving 8 bases unmatched. CDR1 and CDR2 from the germline V gene are SGHAT and FQNNGV. The DNA for the CDR3 is TGTGCCAGCAGCCAAGGGACTAGCGCCTCGCAAGAGACCCAGTACTTC. Protein product: CASSQGTSASQETQYF.

This clone showed up many times. The chain uses TRBV2 and TRBJ2-7; 9 bases agree with TRBD1. The J segment lost 2 bases and the V segment lost 5 bases, leaving 1 base of the junction unmatched. The CDR3 length is 13 residues. Germline CDR1 reads SNHLY; CDR2 reads FYNNEI. CDR3 protein: CASSRDRAYEQYF. The CDR3 coding sequence is TGTGCCAGCAGTCGGGACAGGGCCTACGAGCAGTACTTC. The whole variable domain, filled in from reference TRBV2 and TRBJ2-7, reads EPEVTQTPSHQVTQMGQEVILRCVPISNHLYFYWYRQILGQKVEFLVSFYNNEISEKSEIFDDQFSVERPDGSNFTLKIRSTKLEDSAMYFCASSRDRAYEQYFGPGTRLTVT.